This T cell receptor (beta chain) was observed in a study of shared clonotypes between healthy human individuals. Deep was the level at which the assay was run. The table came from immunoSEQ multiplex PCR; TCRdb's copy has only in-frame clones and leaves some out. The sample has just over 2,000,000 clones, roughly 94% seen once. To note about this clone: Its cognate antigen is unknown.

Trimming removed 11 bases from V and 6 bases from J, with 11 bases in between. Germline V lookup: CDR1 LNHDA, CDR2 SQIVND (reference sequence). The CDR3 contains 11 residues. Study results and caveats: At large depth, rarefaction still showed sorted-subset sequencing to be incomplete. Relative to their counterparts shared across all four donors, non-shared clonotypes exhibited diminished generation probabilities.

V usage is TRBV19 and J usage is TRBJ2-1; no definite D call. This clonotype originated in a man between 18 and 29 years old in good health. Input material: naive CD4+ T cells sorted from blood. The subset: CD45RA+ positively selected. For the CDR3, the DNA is TGTGCCTGCGGCGGAGCCAATGAGCAGTTCTTC. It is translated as CACGGANEQFF.